This is a list of T cell receptor beta chains from one sample in a study of cytomegalovirus exposure and HLA in healthy donors. Generated by immunoSEQ multiplex PCR, the TCRdb table keeps only in-frame clones and is missing some. The table records tens of thousands of clones, around 64% of them present only once. What was sequenced was PBMCs. Receptors were obtained from a woman between 50 and 59 years old in good health and CMV-seronegative. Both conserved end residues are part of each CDR3. A D gene is named only where the DNA matches it firmly. Clone size appears in some rows only: once, few, many, or a class for an expanded clone.

V: TRBV7-7; D: NA; J: TRBJ1-1; size: NA; DNA: TGTGCCAGCAGCTTAAACAGGGACACTGAAGCTTTCTTT; CDR3: CASSLNRDTEAFF
V: TRBV4-1; D: NA; J: TRBJ2-3; size: NA; DNA: TGCGCCAGCAGCCAAGGGTCTATTAGCACAGATACGCAGTATTTT; CDR3: CASSQGSISTDTQYF
V: TRBV6-1; D: NA; J: TRBJ2-6; size: few; DNA: TGTGCCAGCAGTGAACAGGCAGGCTCTGGGGCCAACGTCCTGACTTTC; CDR3: CASSEQAGSGANVLTF
V: TRBV7-2; D: NA; J: TRBJ1-2; size: NA; DNA: TGTGCCAGCAGCTCAACAGGGTCGCGCTATGGCTACACCTTC; CDR3: CASSSTGSRYGYTF
V: TRBV5-1; D: TRBD2; J: TRBJ2-1; size: NA; DNA: TGCGCCAGCAGCTTACTAGCGGGAGGTAAAAATGAGCAGTTCTTC; CDR3: CASSLLAGGKNEQFF
V: TRBV15; D: TRBD1; J: TRBJ2-3; size: NA; DNA: TGTGCCACCAGCCCCCGGGACAGGACCACAGATACGCAGTATTTT; CDR3: CATSPRDRTTDTQYF
V: TRBV27; D: TRBD1; J: TRBJ1-1; size: NA; DNA: TGTGCCAGCAGATACAGGGGGGTGAACACTGAAGCTTTCTTT; CDR3: CASRYRGVNTEAFF
V: TRBV6-6; D: NA; J: TRBJ1-2; size: NA; DNA: TGTGCCAGCAGTTACGTCACTAACTATGGCTACACCTTC; CDR3: CASSYVTNYGYTF
V: TRBV15; D: NA; J: TRBJ1-1; size: NA; DNA: TGTGCCACCAGCAGAGGGAGAGTGAACACTGAAGCTTTCTTT; CDR3: CATSRGRVNTEAFF
V: TRBV5-1; D: NA; J: TRBJ2-7; size: NA; DNA: TGCGCCAGCAGCTCACCCAGGGGCACCATCAGCTCCTACGAGCAGTACTTC; CDR3: CASSSPRGTISSYEQYF
V: TRBV2; D: NA; J: TRBJ1-1; size: NA; DNA: TGTGCCAGCAGACCTCAACGGACACACCTGAACACTGAAGCTTTCTTT; CDR3: CASRPQRTHLNTEAFF
V: TRBV10-3; D: NA; J: TRBJ2-5; size: NA; DNA: TGTGCCATCGGGAGTGTTCAAGAGACCCAGTACTTC; CDR3: CAIGSVQETQYF
V: TRBV6-1; D: NA; J: TRBJ2-7; size: once; DNA: TGTGCCAGCACTACTCTCCGGCAGGGCTACTACGAGCAGTACTTC; CDR3: CASTTLRQGYYEQYF
V: TRBV25-1; D: NA; J: TRBJ2-7; size: NA; DNA: TGTGCCAGCAGTGAGGGAATGAGCAGCTGGGAGTACGGCTACGAGCAGTACTTC; CDR3: CASSEGMSSWEYGYEQYF
V: TRBV11-2; D: TRBD1; J: TRBJ2-7; size: NA; DNA: TGTGCCAGCATCCCAACCGACAGGGGTCACGAGCAGTACTTC; CDR3: CASIPTDRGHEQYF
V: TRBV4-1; D: NA; J: TRBJ1-2; size: NA; DNA: TGCGCCAGCAGCCAAGATTCCCGCGGACAGTATGGCTACACCTTC; CDR3: CASSQDSRGQYGYTF
V: TRBV7-2; D: NA; J: TRBJ1-6; size: once; DNA: TGTGCCAGCAGGCGAGGAGCAGGGGTAAGGTCACCCCTCCACTTT; CDR3: CASRRGAGVRSPLHF
V: TRBV4-1; D: NA; J: TRBJ2-1; size: once; DNA: TGCGCCAGCAGCCATCTCCGGGGGAAAGGGAGCTCCTACAATGAGCAGTTCTTC; CDR3: CASSHLRGKGSSYNEQFF
V: TRBV2; D: NA; J: TRBJ2-2; size: NA; DNA: TGTGCCAGCAGCGGCGACACCGGCGGGGAGCTGTTTTTT; CDR3: CASSGDTGGELFF
V: TRBV2; D: NA; J: TRBJ1-2; size: NA; DNA: TGTGCCAGCAGTGAAGCCCCTCAGGCTAACTATGGCTACACCTTC; CDR3: CASSEAPQANYGYTF
V: TRBV10-3; D: NA; J: TRBJ2-2; size: few; DNA: TGTGCCATCAGGCCCAATCTCGGGGCCGGGGAGCTGTTTTTT; CDR3: CAIRPNLGAGELFF
V: TRBV7-9; D: NA; J: TRBJ1-1; size: few; DNA: TGTGCCAGCAGCCCTGGACAGACCTTAAGCACTGAAGCTTTCTTT; CDR3: CASSPGQTLSTEAFF
V: TRBV6-5; D: NA; J: TRBJ1-1; size: NA; DNA: TGTGCCTCTGGAGAAGCTCTGAACACTGAAGCTTTCTTT; CDR3: CASGEALNTEAFF
V: TRBV5-1; D: NA; J: TRBJ2-2; size: NA; DNA: TGCGCCAGCAGCTTGACGAGGAACACCGGGGAGCTGTTTTTT; CDR3: CASSLTRNTGELFF
V: TRBV5-4; D: NA; J: TRBJ2-3; size: NA; DNA: TGTGCCAGCAGCTTCCCGGGGTCAGATACGCAGTATTTT; CDR3: CASSFPGSDTQYF
V: TRBV2; D: TRBD1; J: TRBJ1-4; size: NA; DNA: TGTGCCAGCCTACAGGGGATTAATGAAAAACTGTTTTTT; CDR3: CASLQGINEKLFF
V: TRBV20-1; D: NA; J: TRBJ2-5; size: NA; DNA: TGCAGTGTCAGTCTTACGGGGACCCAGTACTTC; CDR3: CSVSLTGTQYF
V: TRBV11-2; D: NA; J: TRBJ2-3; size: NA; DNA: TGTGCCAGCAGCTTAGGTGGCAGCACAGATACGCAGTATTTT; CDR3: CASSLGGSTDTQYF
V: TRBV4-1; D: NA; J: TRBJ1-5; size: NA; DNA: TGCGCCAGCAGCCGCAGGGTCCCTCAGCCCCAGCATTTT; CDR3: CASSRRVPQPQHF
V: TRBV27; D: NA; J: TRBJ2-7; size: NA; DNA: TGTGCCAGCAGTTTATCGACGGGCTACGAGCAGTACTTC; CDR3: CASSLSTGYEQYF
V: TRBV6-5; D: NA; J: TRBJ2-2; size: NA; DNA: TGTGCCAGCAGTTACCGACAGCCGAACACCGGGGAGCTGTTTTTT; CDR3: CASSYRQPNTGELFF
V: TRBV29-1; D: NA; J: TRBJ1-2; size: once; DNA: TGCAGCGTTGAAGGATTCGGGGGAGAGGGATATGGCTACACCTTC; CDR3: CSVEGFGGEGYGYTF
V: TRBV6-1; D: NA; J: TRBJ2-7; size: NA; DNA: TGTGCCAGCAGTGAGAGCTCCTACGAGCAGTACTTC; CDR3: CASSESSYEQYF
V: TRBV6-1; D: TRBD1; J: TRBJ1-2; size: NA; DNA: TGTGCCAGCATTCCCGCCAGGGGGCCCTATGGCTACACCTTC; CDR3: CASIPARGPYGYTF
V: TRBV5-1; D: NA; J: TRBJ1-6; size: NA; DNA: TGCGCCAGCAGCTTGGAGGGGGGGCGGTCACCCCTCCACTTT; CDR3: CASSLEGGRSPLHF
V: TRBV6-6; D: TRBD2; J: TRBJ2-7; size: NA; DNA: TGTGCCAGCAGTTATCCGAGGGCGGGAGCACCCTACGAGCAGTACTTC; CDR3: CASSYPRAGAPYEQYF
V: TRBV6-5; D: TRBD1; J: TRBJ1-2; size: NA; DNA: TGTGCCAGCAGCCTAGGGGACAGGGTTTTAGGCTACACCTTC; CDR3: CASSLGDRVLGYTF
V: TRBV29-1; D: NA; J: TRBJ1-4; size: NA; DNA: TGCAGCGTTGGAGGGACGACAGGCGGTGAAGAAAAACTGTTTTTT; CDR3: CSVGGTTGGEEKLFF
V: TRBV7-6; D: TRBD2; J: TRBJ2-5; size: NA; DNA: TGTGCCAGCAGCTTGGGGGAGGGCTCTAGGACCCAGTACTTC; CDR3: CASSLGEGSRTQYF
V: TRBV7-9; D: TRBD1; J: TRBJ1-1; size: few; DNA: TGTGCCAGCAGTGGGTTTGGCCAGGGGGATATTGAAGCTTTCTTT; CDR3: CASSGFGQGDIEAFF
V: TRBV6-5; D: NA; J: TRBJ1-1; size: NA; DNA: TGTGCCAGCAGCAACGATCGGGGCACTGAAGCTTTCTTT; CDR3: CASSNDRGTEAFF
V: TRBV28; D: TRBD2; J: TRBJ2-3; size: few; DNA: TGTGCAACCCGCCCTAGCGGTACTACAGATACGCAGTATTTT; CDR3: CATRPSGTTDTQYF
V: TRBV18; D: NA; J: TRBJ1-5; size: once; DNA: TGTGCCAGCTCTCAGGCTGGGGCCGATCAGCCCCAGCATTTT; CDR3: CASSQAGADQPQHF
V: TRBV6-5; D: NA; J: TRBJ1-5; size: NA; DNA: TGTGCCAGCAGACTTGACAGAAGCAATCAGCCCCAGCATTTT; CDR3: CASRLDRSNQPQHF
V: TRBV2; D: NA; J: TRBJ2-1; size: NA; DNA: TGTGCCAGCAGGCAGGACTCCTACAATGAGCAGTTCTTC; CDR3: CASRQDSYNEQFF
V: TRBV15; D: TRBD1; J: TRBJ1-5; size: few; DNA: TGTGCCACCAGCCCCGACAGGGGAAACCAGCCCCAGCATTTT; CDR3: CATSPDRGNQPQHF
V: TRBV6-5; D: NA; J: TRBJ1-1; size: NA; DNA: TGTGCCAGCAGTGCCGCACGGTCGAAACGCACTGAAGCTTTCTTT; CDR3: CASSAARSKRTEAFF
V: TRBV5-1; D: NA; J: TRBJ1-1; size: NA; DNA: TGCGCCAGCAGCTCGAGGGGGGGCGCTAACACTGAAGCTTTCTTT; CDR3: CASSSRGGANTEAFF
V: TRBV29-1; D: NA; J: TRBJ2-2; size: NA; DNA: TGCAGCGCTGACGGGGGGAACACCGGGGAGCTGTTTTTT; CDR3: CSADGGNTGELFF
V: TRBV18; D: NA; J: TRBJ1-5; size: once; DNA: TGTGCCAGCTCACCCGGGAGGGATCAGCCCCAGCATTTT; CDR3: CASSPGRDQPQHF
V: TRBV14; D: NA; J: TRBJ1-4; size: few; DNA: TGTGCCAGCAGCCAACAGGGTTATGAAAAACTGTTTTTT; CDR3: CASSQQGYEKLFF